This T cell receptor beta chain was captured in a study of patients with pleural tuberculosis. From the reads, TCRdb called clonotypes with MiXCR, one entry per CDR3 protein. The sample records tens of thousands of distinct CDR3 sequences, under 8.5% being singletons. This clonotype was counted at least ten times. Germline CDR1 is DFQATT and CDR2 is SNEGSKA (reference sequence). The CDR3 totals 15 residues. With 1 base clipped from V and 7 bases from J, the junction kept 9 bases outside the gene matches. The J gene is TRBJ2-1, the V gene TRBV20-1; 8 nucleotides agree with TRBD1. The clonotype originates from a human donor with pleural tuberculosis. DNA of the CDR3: TGCAGTGCTAGAGGTCGCAGGGGGCGAAGGAATGAGCAGTTCTTC. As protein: CSARGRRGRRNEQFF.